This T cell receptor (beta chain) was captured in a study of blood T cell repertoires in COVID-19. Study overall: There were acute and convalescent COVID-19 samples, and they came from the United States, Italy and Spain. PBMCs, B-cell-depleted T cells, or T cells were the source of the cDNA or gDNA that made up the material.

CDR1 is MGHDK and CDR2 is SYGVNS in the germline V gene. The ends lost 2 bases at V and 4 bases at J; junction bases unmatched: 5. The CDR3 runs to 15 residues. Per the original methods: How many nucleated cells were present was estimated from reference gene primer amplification. Clones were read by immunoSEQ multiplex PCR, and TCRdb kept only the in-frame ones, dropping some. The DNA gave D and trimming, while V, J and clone size come from that table. The sample includes about 140,000 clones, around 83% of them seen just once. A Seattle source enrolled patients during active infection and followed them longitudinally.

Sequencing was done on a sample of peripheral blood. The J gene is TRBJ1-1, the V gene TRBV25-1; 9 nucleotides agree with TRBD1. The clonotype originates from a man in his thirties or forties with COVID-19, enrolled during active disease. The CDR3 sequence is CASSEGTGLGTEAFF. The CDR3 DNA sequence: TGTGCCAGCAGTGAAGGGACAGGGCTTGGCACTGAAGCTTTCTTT.